The clone carrying this TCR beta chain has only one observation. The V gene's germline CDR1 is SGHTA and CDR2 FQGTGA. The CDR3 runs 15 residues. Unmatched junction bases numbered 8, after V lost 4 bases and J lost 5 bases. This sample is part of a study of blood T cell repertoires in COVID-19. Across the study: Spain, Italy and the United States supplied samples that represented acute and convalescent COVID-19. In each case, the material was cDNA or gDNA derived from T cells, B-cell-depleted T cells, or PBMCs.

How the authors handled the data: Scientists estimated how many nucleated cells there were by amplifying reference gene primers. Assay: immunoSEQ multiplex PCR; the TCRdb copy retains only in-frame clones and omits some. That table gives V, J and clone size, and the DNA gave D and trimming. The sample includes about 12,000 clones, about nine tenths of them seen just once. This chain uses TRBV7-3 with TRBJ2-1; 7 bases align to TRBD1. Sequencing input: peripheral blood. The sequence was collected from a human donor in a cohort sampled during active COVID-19. This chain's CDR3 is CASSSSGTANNEQFF. CDR3 DNA: TGTGCCAGCAGCTCCTCCGGGACAGCTAACAATGAGCAGTTCTTC.